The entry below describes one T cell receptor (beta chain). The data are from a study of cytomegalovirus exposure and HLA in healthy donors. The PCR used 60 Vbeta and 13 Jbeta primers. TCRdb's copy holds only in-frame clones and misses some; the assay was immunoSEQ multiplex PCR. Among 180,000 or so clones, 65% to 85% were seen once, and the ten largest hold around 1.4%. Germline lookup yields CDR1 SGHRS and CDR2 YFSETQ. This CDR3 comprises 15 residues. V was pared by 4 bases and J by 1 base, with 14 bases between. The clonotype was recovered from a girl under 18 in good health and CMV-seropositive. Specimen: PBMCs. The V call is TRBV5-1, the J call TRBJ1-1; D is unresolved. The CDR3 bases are TGCGCCAGCAGCCCTTGGAGGTCTGCGAACACTGAAGCTTTCTTT. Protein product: CASSPWRSANTEAFF.